The TCR beta chain under discussion was sequenced for a study of T cells in Graves' hyperthyroidism and ophthalmopathy. General study findings and limits: Researchers report that a 13 V-J model separated ophthalmopathy from stable hyperthyroidism. The blood repertoire included most of the expanded thyroid clonotypes above 0.001.

RNA transcripts served as the template for amplifying TCR beta CDR3 regions. Primed by the HTBI set, a first-round RT-PCR was run on the TCR CDR3. TCRdb ran MiXCR on the multiplex PCR reads and lists one entry per CDR3 protein. This sample has 500,000 to 600,000 distinct CDR3 sequences; approximately 44% occur once, and the top ten carry around 8%. Regarding this clonotype: Antigen unknown.

Patients aged 18 to 65 had newly diagnosed hyperthyroidism lasting under 2 months. This CDR3 is built from 16 residues. The germline V gene has CDR1 LGHNA and CDR2 YSLEER. V was shortened by 0 bases and J by 0 bases, with 11 bases between the two germline ends. J is TRBJ2-5 and V is TRBV4-3; TRBD1 might be the D (6 bases). The specimen sequenced was peripheral blood or thyroid tissue (not recorded which). The TCR comes from a woman under 30 with Graves' hyperthyroidism. CDR3 in DNA: TGCGCCAGCAGCCAAGATCCCGGGACAAACCAAGAGACCCAGTACTTC. Its translation: CASSQDPGTNQETQYF.